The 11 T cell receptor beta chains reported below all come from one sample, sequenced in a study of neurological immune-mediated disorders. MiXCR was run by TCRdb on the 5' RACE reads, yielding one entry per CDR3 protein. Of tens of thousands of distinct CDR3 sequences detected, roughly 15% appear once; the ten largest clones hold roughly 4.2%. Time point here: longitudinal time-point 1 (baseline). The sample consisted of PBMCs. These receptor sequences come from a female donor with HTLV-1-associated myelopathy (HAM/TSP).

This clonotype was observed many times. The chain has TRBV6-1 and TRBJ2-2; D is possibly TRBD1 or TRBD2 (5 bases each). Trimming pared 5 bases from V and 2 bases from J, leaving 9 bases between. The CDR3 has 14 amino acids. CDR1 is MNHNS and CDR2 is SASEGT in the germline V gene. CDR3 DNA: TGTGCCAGCAGTCGGGACCAAAACACCGGGGAGCTGTTTTTT. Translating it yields CASSRDQNTGELFF.

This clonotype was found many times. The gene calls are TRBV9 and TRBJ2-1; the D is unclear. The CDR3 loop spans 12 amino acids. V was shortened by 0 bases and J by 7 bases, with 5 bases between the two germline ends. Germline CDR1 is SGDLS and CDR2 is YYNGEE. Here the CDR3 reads CASSVAGNEQFF. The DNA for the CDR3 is TGTGCCAGCAGCGTAGCGGGTAATGAGCAGTTCTTC.

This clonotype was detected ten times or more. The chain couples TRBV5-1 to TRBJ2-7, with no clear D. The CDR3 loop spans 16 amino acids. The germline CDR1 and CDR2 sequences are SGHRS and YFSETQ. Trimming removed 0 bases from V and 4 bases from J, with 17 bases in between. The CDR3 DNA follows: TGCGCCAGCAGCTTGGCCCCTAGTGTCAGCTTATACGAGCAGTACTTC. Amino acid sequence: CASSLAPSVSLYEQYF. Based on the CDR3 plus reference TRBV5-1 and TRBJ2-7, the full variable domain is KAGVTQTPRYLIKTRGQQVTLSCSPISGHRSVSWYQQTPGQGLQFLFEYFSETQRNKGNFPGRFSGRQFSNSRSEMNVSTLELGDSALYLCASSLAPSVSLYEQYFGPGTRLTVT.

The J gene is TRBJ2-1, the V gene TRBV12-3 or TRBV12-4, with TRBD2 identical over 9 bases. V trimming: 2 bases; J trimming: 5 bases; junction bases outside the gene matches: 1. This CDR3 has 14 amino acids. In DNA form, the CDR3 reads TGTGCCAGCAGTTTAAGCGGGGGGAACAATGAGCAGTTCTTC. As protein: CASSLSGGNNEQFF.

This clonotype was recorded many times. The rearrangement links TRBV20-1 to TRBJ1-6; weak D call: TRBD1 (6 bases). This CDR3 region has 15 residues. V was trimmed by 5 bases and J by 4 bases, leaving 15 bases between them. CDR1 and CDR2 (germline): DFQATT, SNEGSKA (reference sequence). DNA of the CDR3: TGCAGTGCTTTAAGGGGTAGGGGGTATAATTCACCCCTCCACTTT. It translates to CSALRGRGYNSPLHF.

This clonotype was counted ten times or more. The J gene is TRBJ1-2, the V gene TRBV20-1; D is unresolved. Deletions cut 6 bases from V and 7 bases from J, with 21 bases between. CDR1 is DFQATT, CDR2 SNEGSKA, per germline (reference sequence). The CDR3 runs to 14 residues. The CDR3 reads CSAGGETLLSGYTF. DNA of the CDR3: TGCAGTGCAGGTGGGGAAACCCTCTTGAGTGGCTACACCTTC.

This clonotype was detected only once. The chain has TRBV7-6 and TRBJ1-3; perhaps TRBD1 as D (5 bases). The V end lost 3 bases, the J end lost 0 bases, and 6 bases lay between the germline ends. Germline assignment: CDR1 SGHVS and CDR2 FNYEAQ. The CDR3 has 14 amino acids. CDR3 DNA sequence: TGTGCCAGCAGCTTGACAGACTCTGGAAACACCATATATTTT. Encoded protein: CASSLTDSGNTIYF.

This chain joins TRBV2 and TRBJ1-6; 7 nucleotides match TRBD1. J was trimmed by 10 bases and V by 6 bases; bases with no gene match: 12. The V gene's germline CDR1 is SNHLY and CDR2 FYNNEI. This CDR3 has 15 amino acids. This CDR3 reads CASRKDRPWESPLHF. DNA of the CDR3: TGTGCCAGCAGAAAGGACAGGCCCTGGGAATCACCCCTCCACTTT.

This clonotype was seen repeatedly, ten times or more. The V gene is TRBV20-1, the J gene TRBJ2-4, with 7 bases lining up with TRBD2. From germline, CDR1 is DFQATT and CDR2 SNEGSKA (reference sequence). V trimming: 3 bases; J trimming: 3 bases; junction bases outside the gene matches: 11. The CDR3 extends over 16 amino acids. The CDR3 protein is CSASRISGGGKNIQYF. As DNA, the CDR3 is TGCAGTGCTAGCCGAATCTCGGGGGGTGGCAAAAACATTCAGTACTTC.

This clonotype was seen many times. CDR3 in amino acids: CASSQEPRIDRPGYEQYF. DNA for the CDR3: TGCGCCAGCAGCCAAGAACCCAGGATAGACAGGCCAGGGTACGAGCAGTACTTC. The chain combines TRBV4-1 with TRBJ2-7; D is perhaps TRBD1 (6 bases). CDR1 MGHRA and CDR2 YSYEKL come from the germline V gene. V dropped 0 bases and J dropped 4 bases, with 22 bases sitting between them. This CDR3 is built from 18 residues.

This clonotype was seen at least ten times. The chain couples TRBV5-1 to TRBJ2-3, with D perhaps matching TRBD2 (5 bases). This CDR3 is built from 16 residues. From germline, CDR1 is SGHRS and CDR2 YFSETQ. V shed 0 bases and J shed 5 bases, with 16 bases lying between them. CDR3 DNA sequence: TGCGCCAGCAGCTTGGGGCTAGCCGGGTCAGGAGATACGCAGTATTTT. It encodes CASSLGLAGSGDTQYF.